Below, 26 T cell receptor beta chains from the same sample are listed, as sequenced in a study of Ad26.COV2.S vaccination and SARS-CoV-2 variants. The table came from immunoSEQ multiplex PCR; TCRdb's copy has only in-frame clones and leaves some out. The sample holds roughly 240,000 clones; 88% are singletons and the top ten take around 11%. The treatment denotes: 19 received Ad26.COV2.S at low or high dose, single or two shots; about 5 received placebo; per-sample allocation not given. After the first vaccine or placebo injection, samples were drawn on day 63. Specimen: peripheral blood, collected in a trial of Ad26.COV2.S vaccine versus placebo. The receptors shown here come from a person between 18 and 60 years old who received the Ad26.COV2.S COVID-19 vaccine or a placebo.

This chain connects TRBV27 to TRBJ2-3; D may correspond to TRBD1 or TRBD2 (5 bases each). The CDR3 contains 13 residues. Trimming removed 5 bases at V and 11 bases at J, with 17 bases between. CDR1 is MNHEY, CDR2 SMNVEV, per germline (reference sequence). The CDR3 nucleotides are TGTGCCAGCAGTATGAGGGACGGACGCCTGCAGTATTTT. Translated, it gives CASSMRDGRLQYF.

The chain uses TRBV30 and TRBJ2-2, with 7 nucleotides matching TRBD1. J was trimmed by 3 bases and V by 3 bases; bases with no gene match: 4. The CDR3 is 14 amino acids. Germline V gene lookup returns CDR1 GTSNPN and CDR2 SVGIG (reference sequence). The CDR3 nucleotides are TGTGCCTGGAGGCAGGGGGAGTACACCGGGGAGCTGTTTTTT. Translation gives CAWRQGEYTGELFF.

The chain couples TRBV27 to TRBJ1-4, with 9 bases lining up with TRBD1. J lost 2 bases, V lost 3 bases, and 7 bases had no gene match. The CDR3 totals 17 residues. CDR1 and CDR2 from the germline V gene are MNHEY and SMNVEV (reference sequence). CDR3 protein: CASSLSQGAKTNEKLFF. CDR3 bases: TGTGCCAGCAGTTTGTCACAGGGGGCGAAGACTAATGAAAAACTGTTTTTT.

The V call is TRBV19, the J call TRBJ2-5; D is perhaps TRBD2 (6 bases). Per the germline V gene, CDR1 is LNHDA and CDR2 is SQIVND (reference sequence). CDR3 length: 15 residues. V shed 5 bases and J shed 5 bases, with 18 bases lying between them. The CDR3, as DNA: TGTGCCAGTAGTGCCGACTCATTCGCGGGGGAGACCCAGTACTTC. This sequence encodes CASSADSFAGETQYF.

V usage is TRBV9 and J usage is TRBJ2-3, with 9 bases that match TRBD2. Germline trimming cut 0 bases from V and 2 bases from J; bases unmatched to any gene: 4. Per the germline V gene, CDR1 is SGDLS and CDR2 is YYNGEE. The CDR3 extends over 16 amino acids. CDR3 sequence (DNA): TGTGCCAGCAGCGTAGGGCTAGCGGGAAACACAGATACGCAGTATTTT. Translating it yields CASSVGLAGNTDTQYF. The complete variable domain, with remaining parts taken from reference TRBV9 and TRBJ2-3, reads DSGVTQTPKHLITATGQRVTLRCSPRSGDLSVYWYQQSLDQGLQFLIQYYNGEERAKGNILERFSAQQFPDLHSELNLSSLELGDSALYFCASSVGLAGNTDTQYFGPGTRLTVL.

The chain uses TRBV7-9 and TRBJ2-2; D unresolved. The germline V gene has CDR1 SEHNR and CDR2 FQNEAQ (reference sequence). The CDR3 consists of 14 residues. The V end was cut by 5 bases, the J end by 3 bases, with 10 bases between. CDR3 bases: TGTGCCAGCAGCCCCCTGTGGGACACCGGGGAGCTGTTTTTT. This translates into CASSPLWDTGELFF.

V usage is TRBV5-8 and J usage is TRBJ2-1; 7 bases are shared with TRBD2. Germline V gene lookup returns CDR1 SGHTS and CDR2 YDEGEE. CDR3 length equals 14 residues. J was trimmed by 5 bases and V by 3 bases; bases with no gene match: 5. The CDR3 region is CASSSAGVHNEQFF. The CDR3 region has the DNA TGTGCCAGCAGCTCCGCGGGGGTTCACAATGAGCAGTTCTTC.

This clone was found a few times. The V call is TRBV4-3, the J call TRBJ2-3; 12 bases line up with TRBD2. The CDR3 totals 16 residues. Germline values: CDR1 LGHNA, CDR2 YSLEER. Trimming took 4 bases from V and 14 from J; bases not matched to a gene: 16. The CDR3 here is CASSPTRTSGASIMYF. DNA of the CDR3: TGCGCCAGCAGCCCCACCCGGACTAGCGGGGCGTCCATAATGTATTTT.

The V and J genes are TRBV9 and TRBJ2-1; 7 nucleotides align to TRBD2. The CDR3 covers 14 residues. Trimming at V came to 3 bases and at J to 7 bases, leaving 7 bases not matched to a gene. CDR1 and CDR2 (germline): SGDLS, YYNGEE. Here the CDR3 reads CASSASGRGNEQFF. In DNA form, the CDR3 reads TGTGCCAGCAGCGCTAGCGGAAGGGGTAATGAGCAGTTCTTC.

V and J are TRBV2 and TRBJ2-7; the D gene is possibly TRBD1 (6 bases). The CDR3 has 17 amino acids. V was shortened by 3 bases and J by 4 bases, with 22 bases between the two germline ends. In germline, CDR1 is SNHLY, CDR2 FYNNEI. In nucleotides, the CDR3 is TGTGCCAGCAGTGATTCCCCTTGGACAGAGGACCCATACGAGCAGTACTTC. Amino acids: CASSDSPWTEDPYEQYF.

This rearrangement joins TRBV28 to TRBJ1-6; D may be TRBD1 (6 bases). Trimming removed 4 bases at V and 10 bases at J, with 20 bases between. CDR3 length equals 16 residues. CDR1 MDHEN and CDR2 SYDVKM come from the germline V gene. In DNA form, the CDR3 reads TGTGCCAGCAGTTCACCCCGGACAGACCGGGGATCACCCCTCCACTTT. This translates into CASSSPRTDRGSPLHF. Using reference TRBV28 and TRBJ1-6 for the parts outside the CDR3, the full variable domain is DVKVTQSSRYLVKRTGEKVFLECVQDMDHENMFWYRQDPGLGLRLIYFSYDVKMKEKGDIPEGYSVSREKKERFSLILESASTNQTSMYLCASSSPRTDRGSPLHFGNGTRLTVT.

V gene TRBV10-1 combines with J gene TRBJ2-7; D perhaps matches TRBD1 (5 bases). Per the germline V gene, CDR1 is WNHNN and CDR2 is SYGVQD (reference sequence). The V gene lost 0 bases and the J gene lost 2 bases, with 14 bases spanning the gap. The CDR3 loop spans 16 amino acids. CDR3 DNA sequence: TGCGCCAGCAGTGAGTCAGGGGCAGGGAAAGCCTACGAGCAGTACTTC. As protein: CASSESGAGKAYEQYF.

The chain links TRBV9 to TRBJ1-6, with TRBD1 as a possible D gene (6 bases). This CDR3 has 15 residues. The germline gives CDR1 SGDLS, CDR2 YYNGEE. Trimming cost V 0 bases and J 7 bases, with 11 bases left between them. The CDR3 spells CASSVDGGANSPLHF. The CDR3 DNA sequence: TGTGCCAGCAGCGTAGACGGGGGGGCAAATTCACCCCTCCACTTT.

The rearrangement uses TRBV29-1 and TRBJ1-1, with 8 positions matching TRBD1. J gave up 10 bases and V 5 bases, and 9 bases lay outside the gene matches. The CDR3 consists of 12 residues. In germline, CDR1 is SQVTM, CDR2 ANQGSEA. For the CDR3, the DNA is TGCAGCGTTTCTGACAGGGGTGCCACAGCTTTCTTT. Its protein is CSVSDRGATAFF.

V and J are TRBV21-1 and TRBJ1-3. TRBV21-1 is designated a pseudogene. The CDR3 runs to 15 residues. CDR3 bases: TGTGCCAGCCTGACCATGGGGGGCTCTGGAAACACCATATATTTT. Its protein is CASLTMGGSGNTIYF.

The chain uses TRBV23-1 and TRBJ2-7, with a possible D match to TRBD2 (6 bases). TRBV23-1 belongs to the ORF category, with a function that is uncertain. This CDR3 contains 15 residues. The germline V and J ends were trimmed by 7 bases and 6 bases, with 22 bases remaining between them. The CDR3 sequence is CASTYYRTTGREQYF. CDR3 DNA sequence: TGCGCCAGCACCTATTACCGGACTACTGGGCGCGAGCAGTACTTC.

The chain is built from TRBV7-8 and TRBJ1-2; 9 nucleotides agree with TRBD1. Trimming took 1 base from V and 4 from J; bases not matched to a gene: 13. Germline CDR1 and CDR2: SGHVS and FQNEAQ. CDR3 length equals 18 residues. In nucleotides, the CDR3 is TGTGCCAGCAGCTTAGACCGGGACAGGGAAGGGGTTGTCTATGGCTACACCTTC. This codes for CASSLDRDREGVVYGYTF.

The chain is built from TRBV29-1 and TRBJ2-2; no reliable D call. Looked up from germline, CDR1 is SQVTM and CDR2 is ANQGSEA. V shed 4 bases and J shed 4 bases, with 10 bases lying between them. The CDR3 extends over 13 amino acids. For the CDR3, the DNA is TGCAGCGTTGGAATACGGTCCACCGGGGAGCTGTTTTTT. Its translation: CSVGIRSTGELFF.

This chain joins TRBV7-8 and TRBJ1-2, with 8 bases aligning to TRBD1. CDR3 size: 17 residues. J lost 3 bases, V lost 4 bases, and 13 bases had no gene match. Germline V gene data show CDR1 as SGHVS and CDR2 as FQNEAQ. The CDR3 loop is CASSWKGGTGPYYGYTF. The CDR3 DNA reads as TGTGCCAGCAGCTGGAAGGGTGGGACAGGACCTTACTATGGCTACACCTTC.

The V gene is TRBV19, the J gene TRBJ1-5, with TRBD1 matching 9 bases. CDR3 size: 15 residues. Germline CDR1 and CDR2: LNHDA and SQIVND (reference sequence). V shed 5 bases, J shed 3 bases, and the junction held 5 bases outside the gene matches. The CDR3 sequence: CASSPGQGYNQPQHF. The CDR3 nucleotides read TGTGCCAGTAGTCCGGGACAGGGATACAATCAGCCCCAGCATTTT.

The sample holds a few counts of this clone. This chain uses TRBV5-1 with TRBJ2-7, with TRBD2 matching over 7 bases. The CDR3 sequence is 15 residues long. V shed 4 bases and J 6 bases; nucleotides not matched to a gene: 13. CDR1 and CDR2 from the germline V gene are SGHRS and YFSETQ. The CDR3 sequence is CASSPRTSSVREQYF. The CDR3 DNA is TGCGCCAGCAGCCCGCGGACTAGTTCGGTTCGCGAGCAGTACTTC.

The chain couples TRBV19 to TRBJ2-7; a possible D gene is TRBD2 (7 bases). Deletions cut 4 bases from V and 2 bases from J, with 18 bases between. The CDR3 runs 16 residues. Germline-derived CDR1 and CDR2 are LNHDA and SQIVND (reference sequence). CDR3 bases: TGTGCCAGTAGTAAGGGGGGGCGGATCCCTACCTACGAGCAGTACTTC. It translates to CASSKGGRIPTYEQYF.

This chain connects TRBV27 to TRBJ2-2; D perhaps matches TRBD1 (5 bases). The CDR3 totals 16 residues. Germline CDR1 and CDR2: MNHEY and SMNVEV (reference sequence). Trimming removed 5 bases at V and 4 bases at J, with 17 bases between. The CDR3 loop reads CASSPVGLVSTGELFF. CDR3 bases: TGTGCCAGCAGTCCCGTGGGGCTCGTTAGCACCGGGGAGCTGTTTTTT.

Here the CDR3 DNA reads TGTGCCAGCAGTTTATGGACAGGGGGGGCTAATGAAAAACTGTTTTTT. Amino acids: CASSLWTGGANEKLFF. This chain uses TRBV28 with TRBJ1-4; 9 nucleotides align to TRBD1. V shed 0 bases, J shed 3 bases, and the junction held 2 bases outside the gene matches. In germline, CDR1 is MDHEN, CDR2 SYDVKM. This CDR3 contains 16 residues.

This clone showed up just once. The V call is TRBV5-5, the J call TRBJ2-1, with TRBD2 matching over 10 bases. Germline V gene data show CDR1 as SGHKS and CDR2 as YYEKEE (reference sequence). The CDR3 is 16 amino acids. Trimming cost V 4 bases and J 6 bases; bases outside gene matches: 10. The CDR3: CASSKVLAGAINEQFF. The CDR3 coding sequence is TGTGCCAGCAGCAAAGTCCTAGCGGGGGCCATCAATGAGCAGTTCTTC.

The chain employs TRBV5-5 and TRBJ2-1; 16 bases are a match to TRBD2. Losses at the gene ends were 3 bases for V and 2 bases for J; bases not matched to a gene: 11. The CDR3 runs 20 residues. The V gene's germline CDR1 is SGHKS and CDR2 YYEKEE (reference sequence). As DNA, the CDR3 is TGTGCCAGCAGCTCCCCACCGGGACTAGCGGGGGGGCCTGCCTACAATGAGCAGTTCTTC. The encoded protein is CASSSPPGLAGGPAYNEQFF.